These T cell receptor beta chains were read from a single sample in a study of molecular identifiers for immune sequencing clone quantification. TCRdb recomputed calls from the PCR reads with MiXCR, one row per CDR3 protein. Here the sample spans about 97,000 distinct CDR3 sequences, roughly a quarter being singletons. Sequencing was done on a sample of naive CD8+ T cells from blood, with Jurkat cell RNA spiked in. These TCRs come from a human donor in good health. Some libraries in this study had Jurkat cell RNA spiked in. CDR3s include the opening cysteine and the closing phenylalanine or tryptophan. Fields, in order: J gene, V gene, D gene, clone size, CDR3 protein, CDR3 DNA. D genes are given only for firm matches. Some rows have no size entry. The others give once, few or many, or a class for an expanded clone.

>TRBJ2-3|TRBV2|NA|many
CASSEALEPLGGTDTQYF
TGTGCCAGCAGTGAAGCGCTTGAACCCCTGGGAGGCACAGATACGCAGTATTTT
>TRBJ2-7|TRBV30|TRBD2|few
CAWELAGAGEQYF
TGTGCCTGGGAACTAGCGGGAGCGGGCGAGCAGTACTTC
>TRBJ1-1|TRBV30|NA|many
CAWSVLRMAAEAFF
TGTGCCTGGAGTGTACTCCGGATGGCGGCTGAAGCTTTCTTT
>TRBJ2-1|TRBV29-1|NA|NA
CSVAVPDGYNEQFF
TGCAGCGTTGCCGTCCCCGACGGGTACAATGAGCAGTTCTTC
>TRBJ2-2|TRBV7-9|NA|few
CASSRGGTGELFF
TGTGCCAGCAGCCGAGGGGGGACCGGGGAGCTGTTTTTT
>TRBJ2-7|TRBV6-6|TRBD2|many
CASSPASGVYEQYF
TGTGCCAGCAGCCCGGCTAGCGGGGTCTACGAGCAGTACTTC
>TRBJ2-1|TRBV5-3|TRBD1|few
CARSLVPGQGEYEQFF
TGTGCCAGAAGCTTGGTCCCGGGACAGGGTGAATATGAGCAGTTCTTC
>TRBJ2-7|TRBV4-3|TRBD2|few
CASSQQAGDLREQYF
TGCGCCAGCAGCCAACAAGCGGGAGATTTACGTGAGCAGTACTTC
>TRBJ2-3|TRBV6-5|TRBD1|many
CASSYSFDRQGSTDTQYF
TGTGCCAGCAGTTACTCTTTCGATCGACAGGGAAGCACAGATACGCAGTATTTT
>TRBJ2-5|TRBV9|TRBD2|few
CASSVDPTGRVETQYF
TGTGCCAGCAGCGTGGATCCAACCGGGAGGGTTGAGACCCAGTACTTC
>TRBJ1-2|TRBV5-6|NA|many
CASSLVPGNGYTF
TGTGCCAGCAGCTTGGTTCCCGGGAATGGCTACACCTTC
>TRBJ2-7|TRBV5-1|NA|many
CASSLALGTYEQYF
TGCGCCAGCAGCTTGGCTCTAGGAACCTACGAGCAGTACTTC
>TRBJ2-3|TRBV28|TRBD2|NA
CASSEPGTSGFVTDTQYF
TGTGCCAGCAGCGAGCCCGGGACTAGCGGTTTCGTCACAGATACGCAGTATTTT
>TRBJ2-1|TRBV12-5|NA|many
CASGLGFEQFF
TGTGCTAGTGGTTTGGGCTTTGAGCAGTTCTTC
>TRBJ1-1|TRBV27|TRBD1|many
CASSFIMPGGDGTEAFF
TGTGCCAGCAGTTTTATTATGCCAGGGGGGGATGGTACTGAAGCTTTCTTT
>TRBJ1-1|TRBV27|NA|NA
CASSLSGWNTEAFF
TGTGCCAGCAGTTTATCGGGGTGGAACACTGAAGCTTTCTTT
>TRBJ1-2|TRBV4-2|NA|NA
CASSQVGTNYGYTF
TGTGCCAGCAGCCAAGTAGGGACTAACTATGGCTACACCTTC
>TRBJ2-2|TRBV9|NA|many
CASSGHTNTGELFF
TGTGCCAGCAGCGGTCATACGAACACCGGGGAGCTGTTTTTT
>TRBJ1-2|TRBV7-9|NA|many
CASSFATLNYGYTF
TGTGCCAGCAGCTTCGCGACACTTAACTATGGCTACACCTTC
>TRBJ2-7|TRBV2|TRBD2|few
CASSEFQLAVSYEQYF
TGTGCCAGCAGTGAATTCCAACTAGCGGTTAGTTACGAGCAGTACTTC
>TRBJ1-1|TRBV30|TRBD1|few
CAWSVKDRDSAEAFF
TGTGCCTGGAGTGTGAAGGACAGGGATTCGGCAGAAGCTTTCTTT
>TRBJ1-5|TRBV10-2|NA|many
CASGGEMGNQPQHF
TGCGCCAGCGGCGGCGAAATGGGCAATCAGCCCCAGCATTTT
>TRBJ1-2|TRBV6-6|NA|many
CASSYQGSGYGYTF
TGTGCCAGCAGTTATCAGGGGAGCGGCTATGGCTACACCTTC
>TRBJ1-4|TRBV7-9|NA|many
CASSLASEKLFF
TGTGCCAGCAGCTTAGCGTCGGAAAAACTGTTTTTT
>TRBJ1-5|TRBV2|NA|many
CASSSPSGSNQPQHF
TGTGCCAGCAGTTCCCCCAGCGGGTCTAATCAGCCCCAGCATTTT
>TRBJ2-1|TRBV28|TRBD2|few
CASSLGTSAYNEQFF
TGTGCCAGCAGTTTAGGGACTAGCGCCTACAATGAGCAGTTCTTC
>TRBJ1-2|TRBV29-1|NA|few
CSVDSPGDGYTF
TGCAGCGTTGATTCCCCAGGAGATGGCTACACCTTC
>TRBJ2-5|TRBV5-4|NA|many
CASSLSTARETQYF
TGTGCCAGCAGCTTGTCAACAGCGCGGGAGACCCAGTACTTC
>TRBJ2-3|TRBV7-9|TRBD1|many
CASSLAPGQGSTDTQYF
TGTGCCAGCAGCTTAGCTCCGGGACAGGGTAGCACAGATACGCAGTATTTT
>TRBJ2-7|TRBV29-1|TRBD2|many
CSVESGGGEQYF
TGCAGCGTTGAGTCCGGCGGGGGCGAGCAGTACTTC
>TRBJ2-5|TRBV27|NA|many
CASSWGASETQYF
TGTGCCAGCAGTTGGGGGGCTTCAGAGACCCAGTACTTC
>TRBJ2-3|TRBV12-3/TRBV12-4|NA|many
CASSSGGSTDTQYF
TGTGCCAGCAGTTCTGGCGGGAGCACAGATACGCAGTATTTT
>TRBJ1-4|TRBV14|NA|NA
CASSQVGEKLFF
TGTGCCAGCAGCCAAGTGGGGGAAAAACTGTTTTTT
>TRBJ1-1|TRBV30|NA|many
CAWSVTTTEAFF
TGTGCCTGGAGTGTAACAACCACTGAAGCTTTCTTT
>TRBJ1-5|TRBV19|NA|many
CATKWEGRSNQPQHF
TGTGCCACCAAGTGGGAGGGGAGGAGCAATCAGCCCCAGCATTTT
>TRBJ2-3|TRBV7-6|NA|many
CASSPPDLDTQYF
TGTGCCAGCAGCCCTCCCGACCTAGATACGCAGTATTTT
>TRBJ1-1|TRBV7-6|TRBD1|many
CASSPTGHDLRAFF
TGTGCCAGCAGCCCGACAGGGCACGATTTGAGGGCTTTCTTT
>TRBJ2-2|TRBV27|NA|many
CASSLWTGELFF
TGTGCCAGCAGTTTATGGACCGGGGAGCTGTTTTTT
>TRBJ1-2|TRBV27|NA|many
CASSLKAPGRQWGFNYGYTF
TGTGCCAGCAGTTTAAAGGCCCCCGGACGGCAGTGGGGATTCAACTATGGCTACACCTTC
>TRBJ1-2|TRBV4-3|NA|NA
CASSQAGEVGYGYTF
TGCGCCAGCAGCCAAGCCGGCGAGGTTGGGTATGGCTACACCTTC
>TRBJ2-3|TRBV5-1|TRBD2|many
CASSNPLADSTDTQYF
TGCGCCAGCAGCAACCCACTAGCGGATAGCACAGATACGCAGTATTTT
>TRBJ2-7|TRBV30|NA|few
CARSVPPGEQYF
TGTGCCCGGAGTGTCCCTCCCGGGGAGCAGTACTTC
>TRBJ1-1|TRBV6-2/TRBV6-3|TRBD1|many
CASRDGAGGPFTEAFF
TGTGCCAGCAGGGACGGAGCAGGGGGACCTTTCACTGAAGCTTTCTTT
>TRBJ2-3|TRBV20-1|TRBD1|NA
CSARGGNWDRLDLGDTQYF
TGCAGTGCTAGGGGTGGAAACTGGGACAGGCTAGATCTGGGAGATACGCAGTATTTT